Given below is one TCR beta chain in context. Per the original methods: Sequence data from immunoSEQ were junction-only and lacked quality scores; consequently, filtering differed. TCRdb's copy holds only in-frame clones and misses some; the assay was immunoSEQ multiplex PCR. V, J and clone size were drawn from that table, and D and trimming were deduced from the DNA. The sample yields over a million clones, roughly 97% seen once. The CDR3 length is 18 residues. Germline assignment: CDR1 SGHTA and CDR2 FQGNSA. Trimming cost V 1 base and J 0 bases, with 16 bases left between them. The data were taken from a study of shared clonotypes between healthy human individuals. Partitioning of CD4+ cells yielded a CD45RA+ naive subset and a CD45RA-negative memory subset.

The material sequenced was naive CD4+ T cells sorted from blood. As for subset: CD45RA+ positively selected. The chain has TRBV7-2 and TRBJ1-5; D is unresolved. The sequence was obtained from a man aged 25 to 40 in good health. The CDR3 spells CASSLVSGSLYSNQPQHF. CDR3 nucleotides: TGTGCCAGCAGCTTAGTTTCCGGATCACTTTATAGCAATCAGCCCCAGCATTTT.